This T cell receptor beta chain was sequenced in a study of cytomegalovirus exposure and HLA in healthy donors. Study-level results: Most TCR sequences were uncommon, yet certain public TCRs appeared in many donors.

Germline CDR1 is SGHNT and CDR2 is YYREEE (reference sequence). This CDR3 region has 15 residues. The V gene lost 2 bases and the J gene lost 4 bases, with 14 bases spanning the gap. Researchers ran the PCR with 60 Vbeta and 13 Jbeta primers. Here immunoSEQ multiplex PCR was the method, and the copy in TCRdb shows in-frame clones only, minus some. There are some 80,000 clones in the sample; 10% occur only once, and around 24% lies in the top ten. This clone was recorded a few times. Its antigen is not identified. Specimen: PBMCs. The chain links TRBV5-4 to TRBJ2-3, with D tentatively TRBD1 (6 bases). The receptor comes from a man aged 55 to 70 in good health and CMV-seropositive. The CDR3 spells CASSLQQGFSDTQYF. The DNA of the CDR3 is TGTGCCAGCAGCTTACAACAGGGTTTCTCAGATACGCAGTATTTT.